The entry below describes one T cell receptor beta chain. Its antigen specificity is not known. It has no much larger one-base neighbor in the sample; base qualities were not kept. These data come from a study of blood T cell repertoires in COVID-19 (dated by TCRdb to about 2020). As for the study more broadly: Samples from collaborators originated in the United States, Italy and Spain and spanned both the acute and convalescent phases of COVID-19. Where available, HLA class I and class II types were taken from metadata supplied by the sample provider and were not determined by assay-based typing. Samples were obtained from the ongoing ImmuneRACE study (first 160 participants) and from over 1,000 subjects provided by 6 global collaborators. Nearly every sample came with metadata listing a de-identified subject ID, COVID-19 status, age in years and sex. The material from the prospective study consisted of cDNA or gDNA derived from T cells, B-cell-depleted T cells, or PBMCs. The dataset comprised deeply sampled blood TCRbeta repertoires from subjects exposed to, actively infected with, or recovered from COVID-19. The repertoires were released in a freely available public database meant as a resource for research on the immune response to SARS-CoV-2. Summary of the overall study and its limitations: The amount of clinical and demographic metadata varied by source and participant and was provided uncurated.

TCRbeta CDR3 regions were amplified from genomic DNA by means of the immunoSEQ Assay, a bias-controlled multiplex PCR. The authors processed their data as follows. Nucleated cell counts per sample were estimated from amplification of reference gene primers within the assay. To quantify the absolute abundance of each unique TCRbeta CDR3 rearrangement, sequence reads were collapsed and filtered. For each sample, productive Simpson clonality was calculated by taking the square root of Simpson's diversity index across productive rearrangements. TCRdb holds this immuneACCESS table with in-frame rearrangements only. Some clones are missing; in checked studies, unresolved V genes explain under half, and the rest has no known cause. The V and J calls and the clone size are those of that table, but D and trimming were determined from the DNA. Within this sample are roughly 180,000 clones, with roughly 84% of them counted one time only. Of the sample, 15% to 20% is held by the ten largest clones.

The CDR3 covers 15 residues, taking in both the cysteine and the phenylalanine. The DNA shown is the 45-base CDR3, in frame from base 1. V and J are trimmed by 1 base and 7 bases, and the gene matches miss 7 bases of the junction. From the germline V gene, CDR1 is MDHEN and CDR2 is SYDVKM. In the prospective study, participants were roughly 18 to 95 years old, resided in 24 geographic areas of the United States, and were enrolled through a virtual design. To assign participants to cohorts, the prospective study relied on clinical history that participants themselves reported in a screening survey and a study questionnaire. Recovered participants in ImmuneRACE Cohort 3 were defined as having two consecutive negative NP/OP PCR tests, clearance from a healthcare professional, or resolution of symptoms. In the prospective study, mobile phlebotomists collected whole blood, serum and a nasopharyngeal or oropharyngeal swab from each participant. Participants in the prospective study had the option to provide additional blood draws and questionnaires over a roughly 2-month period. Blood samples from the prospective study were shipped frozen or at room temperature prior to DNA extraction.

The TCR was taken from a man aged 60-69 years who had recovered from COVID-19. Specimen: PBMCs or T cells enriched from blood (not recorded which). The chain is assembled from TRBV28 and TRBJ2-7; 10 nucleotides in the junction match TRBD2. The DNA sequence is as follows: TGTGCCAGCAGTTTATCTGGACTAGCGGTGGGGGAGCAGTACTTC. Protein translation: CASSLSGLAVGEQYF.